The present T cell receptor beta chain was sequenced within a study of monozygotic twins with inflammatory bowel disease. This CDR3 is 11 amino acids long. The V gene's germline CDR1 is MGHDK and CDR2 SYGVNS. UMIs containing a 6-nucleotide sample barcode were added via template switching. TCRdb re-analyzed the 5' RACE reads; it lists each CDR3 protein once, without DNA. The sample's table shows around 380,000 distinct CDR3 sequences. Sequenced sample: blood. V gene TRBV25-1 combines with J gene TRBJ2-7; TCRdb picks TRBD1, but there is no DNA to check that call. The clonotype originates from a human donor with ulcerative colitis or Crohn's disease, or a healthy co-twin of an affected twin (not recorded which). The CDR3 here is CASKGVYEQYF.